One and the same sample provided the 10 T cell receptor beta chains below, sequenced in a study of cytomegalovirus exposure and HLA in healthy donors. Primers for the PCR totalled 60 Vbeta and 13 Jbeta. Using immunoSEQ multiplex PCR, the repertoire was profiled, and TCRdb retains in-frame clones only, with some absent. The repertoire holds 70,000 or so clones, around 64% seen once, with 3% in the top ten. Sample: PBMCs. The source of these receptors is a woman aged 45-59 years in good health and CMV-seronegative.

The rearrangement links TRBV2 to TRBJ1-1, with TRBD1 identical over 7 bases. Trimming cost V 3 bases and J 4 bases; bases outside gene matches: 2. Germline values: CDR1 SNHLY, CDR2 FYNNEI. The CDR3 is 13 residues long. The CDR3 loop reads CASSDRGTTEAFF. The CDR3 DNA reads TGTGCCAGCAGTGACAGGGGGACCACTGAAGCTTTCTTT. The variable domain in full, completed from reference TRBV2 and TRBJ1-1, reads EPEVTQTPSHQVTQMGQEVILRCVPISNHLYFYWYRQILGQKVEFLVSFYNNEISEKSEIFDDQFSVERPDGSNFTLKIRSTKLEDSAMYFCASSDRGTTEAFFGQGTRLTVV.

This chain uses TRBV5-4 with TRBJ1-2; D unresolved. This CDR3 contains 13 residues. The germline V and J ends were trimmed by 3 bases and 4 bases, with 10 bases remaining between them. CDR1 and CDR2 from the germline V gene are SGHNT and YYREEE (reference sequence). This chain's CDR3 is CASSSRALYGYTF. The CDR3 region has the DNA TGTGCCAGCAGCTCGAGGGCCCTCTATGGCTACACCTTC.

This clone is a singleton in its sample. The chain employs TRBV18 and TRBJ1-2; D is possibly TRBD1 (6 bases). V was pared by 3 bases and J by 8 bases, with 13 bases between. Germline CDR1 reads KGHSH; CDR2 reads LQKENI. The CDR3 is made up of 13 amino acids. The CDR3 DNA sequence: TGTGCCAGCTCACCGGGGGCCCAGGAGGGCTACACCTTC. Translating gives CASSPGAQEGYTF.

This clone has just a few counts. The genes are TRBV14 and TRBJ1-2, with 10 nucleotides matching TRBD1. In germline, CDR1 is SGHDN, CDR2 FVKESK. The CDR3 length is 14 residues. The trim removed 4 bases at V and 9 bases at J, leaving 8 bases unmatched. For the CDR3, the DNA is TGTGCCAGCAGCCGCTTGGGGACAGGGGAAAGCTACACCTTC. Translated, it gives CASSRLGTGESYTF.

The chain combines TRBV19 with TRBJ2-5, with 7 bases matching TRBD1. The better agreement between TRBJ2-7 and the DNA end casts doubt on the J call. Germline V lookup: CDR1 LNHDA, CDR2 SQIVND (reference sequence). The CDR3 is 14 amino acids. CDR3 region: CASSPGGWSYEQYF. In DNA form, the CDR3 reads TGTGCCAGTAGCCCAGGGGGATGGTCCTACGAGCAGTACTTC.

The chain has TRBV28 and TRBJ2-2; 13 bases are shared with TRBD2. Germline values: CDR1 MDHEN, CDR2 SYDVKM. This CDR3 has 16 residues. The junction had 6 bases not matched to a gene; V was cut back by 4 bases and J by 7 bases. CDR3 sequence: CASSSLAGGPGGELFF. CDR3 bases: TGTGCCAGCAGTTCACTAGCGGGAGGGCCGGGCGGGGAGCTGTTTTTT.

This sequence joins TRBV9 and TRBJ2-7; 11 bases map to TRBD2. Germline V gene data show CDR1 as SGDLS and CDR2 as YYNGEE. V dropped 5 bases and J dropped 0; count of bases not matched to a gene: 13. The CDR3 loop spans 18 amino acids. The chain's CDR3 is CASSLRLAGPRSSYEQYF. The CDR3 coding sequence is TGTGCCAGCAGTCTTAGACTAGCGGGGCCCCGAAGCTCCTACGAGCAGTACTTC.

CDR3 in DNA: TGTGCCAGCAGCGTATATGCGGGAGTTGGGGAGACCCAGTACTTC. This sequence encodes CASSVYAGVGETQYF. The gene calls are TRBV9 and TRBJ2-5, with 7 bases lining up with TRBD2. The CDR3 extends over 15 amino acids. V trimming: 1 base; J trimming: 5 bases; junction bases outside the gene matches: 8. Germline CDR1 is SGDLS and CDR2 is YYNGEE.

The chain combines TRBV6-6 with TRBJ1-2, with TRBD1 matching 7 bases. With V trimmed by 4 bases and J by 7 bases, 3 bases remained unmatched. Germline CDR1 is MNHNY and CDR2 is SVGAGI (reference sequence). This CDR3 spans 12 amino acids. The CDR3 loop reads CASSSNRGGYTF. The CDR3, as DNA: TGTGCCAGCAGTTCAAACAGGGGTGGCTACACCTTC.

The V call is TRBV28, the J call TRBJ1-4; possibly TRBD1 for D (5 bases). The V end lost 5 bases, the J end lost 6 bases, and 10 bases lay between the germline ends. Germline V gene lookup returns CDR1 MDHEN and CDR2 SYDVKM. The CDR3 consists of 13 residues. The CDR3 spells CASSPGGDEKLFF. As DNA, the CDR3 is TGTGCCAGCAGTCCCGGGGGTGATGAAAAACTGTTTTTT.